Shown below are 31 T cell receptor beta chains from a single sample sequenced in a study of cytomegalovirus exposure and HLA in healthy donors. Primers included in the PCR were 60 Vbeta and 13 Jbeta primers. Measured with immunoSEQ multiplex PCR; TCRdb has only the in-frame clones, and not every one. The sample shows about 190,000 clones, over 60% of them seen only once. Sequencing used PBMCs. The receptor source for this set is a woman in her twenties or thirties in good health and CMV-seropositive.

The rearrangement links TRBV7-2 to TRBJ2-3; D perhaps matches TRBD2 (6 bases). The CDR3 covers 14 residues. V lost 5 bases, J lost 0 bases, and 9 bases lay in between. Germline-derived CDR1 and CDR2 are SGHTA and FQGNSA. This chain's CDR3 is CASSGTYSTDTQYF. Written as DNA, the CDR3 is TGTGCCAGCAGCGGGACTTATAGCACAGATACGCAGTATTTT.

The J gene is TRBJ2-5, the V gene TRBV28; no clear D gene. V lost 1 base to trimming and J lost 4 bases, with 4 bases between them. Germline values: CDR1 MDHEN, CDR2 SYDVKM. The CDR3 is made up of 12 amino acids. The CDR3 DNA is TGTGCCAGCAGTTTATCTCTAGAGACCCAGTACTTC. This translates into CASSLSLETQYF.

CDR3 coding DNA: TGTGCCAGCTCACCACGGGGACTAGCGGTATACAATGAGCAGTTCTTC. Its protein is CASSPRGLAVYNEQFF. This chain uses TRBV18 with TRBJ2-1; 11 positions match TRBD2. V was clipped by 1 base and J by 4 bases; unmatched bases: 3. This CDR3 is built from 16 residues. Germline V CDR1 and CDR2: KGHSH, LQKENI. The variable domain in full, completed from reference TRBV18 and TRBJ2-1, reads NAGVMQNPRHLVRRRGQEARLRCSPMKGHSHVYWYRQLPEEGLKFMVYLQKENIIDESGMPKERFSAEFPKEGPSILRIQQVVRGDSAAYFCASSPRGLAVYNEQFFGPGTRLTVL.

J is TRBJ2-2 and V is TRBV10-3; no clear D gene. This CDR3 contains 14 residues. V was clipped by 6 bases and J by 1 base, with 9 bases between them. Germline V gene sequence: CDR1 ENHRY, CDR2 SYGVKD. As DNA, the CDR3 is TGTGCCATCAGGAGACTCGAGAACACCGGGGAGCTGTTTTTT. This gives the protein CAIRRLENTGELFF.

The sample holds a few counts of this clone. The CDR3 nucleotides read TGTGCCAGCTCACCGCTCGGACAGAAGAATGAAAAACTGTTTTTT. Translated: CASSPLGQKNEKLFF. This chain connects TRBV18 to TRBJ1-4, with D possibly matching TRBD1 (6 bases). The CDR3 is 15 amino acids. From germline, CDR1 is KGHSH and CDR2 LQKENI. V was trimmed by 3 bases and J by 5 bases, leaving 13 bases between them.

This rearrangement joins TRBV4-2 to TRBJ2-1, with 7 positions matching TRBD2. The ends lost 1 base at V and 5 bases at J; junction bases unmatched: 5. Germline CDR1 is LGHNA and CDR2 is YNFKEQ. The CDR3 sequence is 15 residues long. CDR3 protein: CASSQVGLDNNEQFF. In nucleotides, the CDR3 is TGTGCCAGCAGCCAAGTCGGACTAGACAACAATGAGCAGTTCTTC.

A note on this clone: The sample has other DNA sequences that encode this CDR3 too. This rearrangement joins TRBV5-1 to TRBJ1-1; the D is unclear. The V end was cut by 2 bases, the J end by 0 bases, with 5 bases between. This CDR3 has 13 amino acids. Germline V lookup: CDR1 SGHRS, CDR2 YFSETQ. In nucleotides, the CDR3 is TGCGCCAGCAGCTTCACAGTGAACACTGAAGCTTTCTTT. Protein: CASSFTVNTEAFF.

In this sample, this clone turned up once. The genes are TRBV4-2 and TRBJ2-6, with D perhaps TRBD2 (5 bases). V was trimmed by 2 bases and J by 1 base, leaving 15 bases between them. CDR1 is LGHNA and CDR2 is YNFKEQ in the germline V gene. This CDR3 region has 18 residues. The CDR3 DNA reads as TGTGCCAGCAGCCAACCACGGGGTACTGCTTCTGGGGCCAACGTCCTGACTTTC. Translated: CASSQPRGTASGANVLTF.

The chain couples TRBV6-1 to TRBJ1-4, with a weak D call TRBD1 (6 bases). The germline gives CDR1 MNHNS, CDR2 SASEGT. V gave up 4 bases and J gave up 4 bases, with 13 bases separating them. The CDR3 is made up of 15 amino acids. Here the CDR3 reads CASSVLGQINEKLFF. The DNA for the CDR3 is TGTGCCAGCAGTGTACTTGGACAGATTAATGAAAAACTGTTTTTT.

A single count supports this clone. The genes are TRBV18 and TRBJ1-5; a possible D gene is TRBD1 (5 bases). The ends were cut back, 3 bases at V and 5 bases at J, with 11 bases in the middle. CDR1 is KGHSH and CDR2 is LQKENI in the germline V gene. The CDR3 covers 14 residues. DNA of the CDR3: TGTGCCAGCTCACCCGACAGAGACTATCAGCCCCAGCATTTT. It codes for CASSPDRDYQPQHF.

V is TRBV29-1 and J is TRBJ1-2; D gene unclear. The germline gives CDR1 SQVTM, CDR2 ANQGSEA. V gave up 2 bases and J gave up 8 bases, with 15 bases separating them. The CDR3 has 13 amino acids. The chain's CDR3 is CSVEYSPEGGYTF. CDR3 in DNA: TGCAGCGTTGAATATAGTCCTGAGGGCGGCTACACCTTC.

This chain connects TRBV5-1 to TRBJ2-3, with 14 bases matching TRBD2. The CDR3 totals 17 residues. CDR1 and CDR2 (germline): SGHRS, YFSETQ. V lost 2 bases to trimming and J lost 2 bases; unmatched junction nucleotides: 4. For the CDR3, the DNA is TGCGCCAGCAGCTTCGGGACTAGCGGGAGTAACACAGATACGCAGTATTTT. As protein: CASSFGTSGSNTDTQYF.

The chain carries TRBV11-2 and TRBJ1-1; D is perhaps TRBD1 (5 bases). This CDR3 has 14 residues. The ends were cut back, 1 base at V and 5 bases at J, with 11 bases in the middle. In germline, CDR1 is SGHAT, CDR2 FQNNGV. Here the CDR3 reads CASSLVGGGTEAFF. As DNA, the CDR3 is TGTGCCAGCAGCTTAGTGGGTGGGGGGACTGAAGCTTTCTTT.

This clone showed up just once. The chain combines TRBV2 with TRBJ1-2; 11 nucleotides align to TRBD1. Germline trimming cut 7 bases from V and 4 bases from J; bases unmatched to any gene: 11. Germline assignment: CDR1 SNHLY and CDR2 FYNNEI. CDR3 length: 16 amino acids. Here the CDR3 reads CASTNTGTGGSYGYTF. In DNA form, the CDR3 reads TGTGCCAGCACCAACACCGGGACAGGGGGAAGCTATGGCTACACCTTC.

The chain employs TRBV2 and TRBJ1-6; 8 positions agree with TRBD1. The V gene's germline CDR1 is SNHLY and CDR2 FYNNEI. The CDR3 sequence is 14 residues long. With 6 bases clipped from V and 4 bases from J, the junction kept 2 bases outside the gene matches. DNA for the CDR3: TGTGCCAGCAGCAGGACAGGGTATAATTCACCCCTCCACTTT. It is translated as CASSRTGYNSPLHF.

The J gene is TRBJ1-5, the V gene TRBV5-1; D gene ambiguous. CDR3 size: 15 residues. Germline V gives CDR1 SGHRS, CDR2 YFSETQ. V lost 2 bases, J lost 9 bases, and 18 bases lay in between. This CDR3 reads CASSLTADSNGPQHF. The CDR3 nucleotides are TGCGCCAGCAGCTTAACGGCGGATAGCAATGGGCCCCAGCATTTT.

V usage is TRBV7-3 and J usage is TRBJ2-2, with D possibly TRBD1 on 6 matching bases. The germline V and J ends were trimmed by 1 base and 1 base, with 19 bases remaining between them. Germline V lookup: CDR1 SGHTA, CDR2 FQGTGA. The CDR3 length is 19 residues. The CDR3 nucleotides read TGTGCCAGCAGCTTAAGTTTCCGACGGGACACGGAGAACACCGGGGAGCTGTTTTTT. Protein product: CASSLSFRRDTENTGELFF.

The chain combines TRBV2 with TRBJ2-2, with 9 nucleotides matching TRBD1. Trimming took 6 bases from V and 1 from J; bases not matched to a gene: 6. The CDR3 runs to 16 residues. The V gene's germline CDR1 is SNHLY and CDR2 FYNNEI. The CDR3 nucleotides are TGTGCCAGCAGCGAAACGGGACAGGGGAACACCGGGGAGCTGTTTTTT. Translated, it gives CASSETGQGNTGELFF.

V gene TRBV29-1 combines with J gene TRBJ2-3; 8 nucleotides match TRBD1. V lost 4 bases to trimming and J lost 2 bases; unmatched junction nucleotides: 5. This CDR3 comprises 14 residues. Germline loops: CDR1 SQVTM, CDR2 ANQGSEA. The CDR3 here is CSVVRQGSTDTQYF. CDR3 DNA: TGCAGCGTTGTGAGACAGGGGTCCACAGATACGCAGTATTTT.

This rearrangement joins TRBV30 to TRBJ2-7, with TRBD1 matching 9 bases. This CDR3 region has 18 residues. V dropped 1 base and J dropped 5; count of bases not matched to a gene: 18. Germline-derived CDR1 and CDR2 are GTSNPN and SVGIG (reference sequence). CDR3 sequence: CAWSGTPSTGGEWDEQYF. CDR3 nucleotide sequence: TGTGCCTGGAGTGGCACCCCTTCAACAGGGGGCGAGTGGGACGAGCAGTACTTC.

The V call is TRBV2, the J call TRBJ1-1, with TRBD1 identical over 7 bases. There are 15 residues in the CDR3. In germline, CDR1 is SNHLY, CDR2 FYNNEI. V shed 5 bases, J shed 5 bases, and the junction held 11 bases outside the gene matches. DNA of the CDR3: TGTGCCAGCAGTAAGACAGGGTCGGTTGGGACTGAAGCTTTCTTT. Encoded protein: CASSKTGSVGTEAFF.

This sequence joins TRBV9 and TRBJ1-4; D uncertain. Germline values: CDR1 SGDLS, CDR2 YYNGEE. V lost 4 bases to trimming and J lost 3 bases, with 13 bases between them. The CDR3 consists of 15 residues. CDR3 residues: CASSPRGIPNEKLFF. In DNA form, the CDR3 reads TGTGCCAGCAGCCCACGCGGAATCCCTAATGAAAAACTGTTTTTT.

V and J are TRBV2 and TRBJ2-1, with D unclear. CDR1 SNHLY and CDR2 FYNNEI come from the germline V gene. The CDR3 loop spans 14 amino acids. Between the trimmed V and J ends, which lost 8 bases and 2 bases, there was a span of 13 bases. As DNA, the CDR3 is TGTGCCAGCTTTGACACCAGCCCCTACAATGAGCAGTTCTTC. It is translated as CASFDTSPYNEQFF.

The CDR3: CASSLKPGGMNTEAFF. CDR3 DNA: TGTGCCAGCAGTTTAAAACCCGGCGGCATGAACACTGAAGCTTTCTTT. The chain recombines TRBV28 with TRBJ1-1; D is ambiguous. V was pared by 2 bases and J by 0 bases, with 13 bases between. Germline assignment: CDR1 MDHEN and CDR2 SYDVKM. This CDR3 is 16 amino acids long.

This clone was counted a few times. The gene calls are TRBV6-1 and TRBJ1-1, with D tentatively TRBD1 (6 bases). There are 15 residues in the CDR3. Germline CDR1 is MNHNS and CDR2 is SASEGT. V lost 4 bases, J lost 3 bases, and 15 bases lay in between. Here the CDR3 reads CASSALKGGDTEAFF. CDR3 DNA sequence: TGTGCCAGCAGTGCCTTAAAAGGGGGGGACACTGAAGCTTTCTTT.

The gene calls are TRBV28 and TRBJ1-5; 7 positions match TRBD1. This CDR3 comprises 16 residues. V lost 10 bases and J lost 3; bases outside the gene matches: 15. CDR1 is MDHEN, CDR2 SYDVKM, per germline. The CDR3 bases are TGTGCCACACAAGGAAGGGGGCGATTGAACAATCAGCCCCAGCATTTT. Protein product: CATQGRGRLNNQPQHF. Full variable domain (outside the CDR3, taken from reference TRBV28 and TRBJ1-5): DVKVTQSSRYLVKRTGEKVFLECVQDMDHENMFWYRQDPGLGLRLIYFSYDVKMKEKGDIPEGYSVSREKKERFSLILESASTNQTSMYLCATQGRGRLNNQPQHFGDGTRLSIL.

CDR3 protein: CATQVGQANYEQYF. In DNA form, the CDR3 reads TGTGCCACCCAGGTGGGACAGGCCAACTACGAGCAGTACTTC. This chain links TRBV28 with TRBJ2-7; 8 nucleotides match TRBD1. The CDR3 covers 14 residues. The J segment lost 3 bases and the V segment lost 10 bases, leaving 11 bases of the junction unmatched. Germline loops: CDR1 MDHEN, CDR2 SYDVKM.

The chain has TRBV5-1 and TRBJ2-5; 10 nucleotides line up with TRBD2. CDR3 length equals 17 residues. CDR1 and CDR2 (germline): SGHRS, YFSETQ. The V and J ends lost 1 base and 0 bases, in that order; junction bases with no gene match: 6. The CDR3 sequence: CASSLSPSGSNQETQYF. The CDR3 nucleotides read TGCGCCAGCAGCTTGAGTCCTAGCGGGAGTAACCAAGAGACCCAGTACTTC.

About this clone: The same CDR3 can be traced to other DNA sequences in this sample. This sequence joins TRBV28 and TRBJ2-2; a weak D match, TRBD1 (5 bases). CDR3 length: 14 residues. The germline V gene has CDR1 MDHEN and CDR2 SYDVKM. Trimming took 2 bases from V and 1 from J, leaving 5 bases between them. CDR3 protein: CASSLGQNTGELFF. The CDR3 DNA reads TGTGCCAGCAGTTTAGGACAGAACACCGGGGAGCTGTTTTTT.

This chain joins TRBV5-1 and TRBJ2-3; D unresolved. The CDR3 is 15 residues long. Trimming pared 5 bases from V and 3 bases from J, leaving 16 bases between. The germline CDR1 and CDR2 sequences are SGHRS and YFSETQ. This chain's CDR3 is CASSSSGVGTDTQYF. CDR3 nucleotides: TGCGCCAGCAGTTCCTCAGGTGTGGGTACAGATACGCAGTATTTT.

V gene TRBV6-5 combines with J gene TRBJ1-2, with TRBD1 as a possible D gene (5 bases). The CDR3 sequence is 16 residues long. Germline V gene lookup returns CDR1 MNHEY and CDR2 SVGAGI. Trimming cost V 0 bases and J 2 bases, with 13 bases left between them. The CDR3 bases are TGTGCCAGCAGTTACTCGCGGGGGGGTGCGAACTATGGCTACACCTTC. Residues: CASSYSRGGANYGYTF.